The subject of this entry is one T cell receptor (beta chain). Its antigen is unidentified. Clones were sequenced by immunoSEQ multiplex PCR, and TCRdb holds only the in-frame ones, with some missing. The profile covers roughly 8,500 clones, with 50% to 70% appearing a single time and 4.5% taken by the ten largest. This specimen belongs to a study of T cells in tumors after PD-1 blockade. As for the study in general: No patient had prior checkpoint blockade, systemic immunosuppression, or radiotherapy within 4 weeks. Some patients also took daily vismodegib 150 mg during anti-PD-1 treatment.

Findings and caveats of the study: About 45% of tumor TCR clonotypes were also found in blood. Two pre-treatment samples showed no clonal replacement between them.

This material consisted of tumor tissue, taken after anti-PD-1 treatment. The clonotype originates from a human donor with basal cell carcinoma.

The CDR3 bases are TGCGCCAGCAGCTGGGACAACTATGGCTACACCTTC. This encodes CASSWDNYGYTF. The chain combines TRBV5-1 with TRBJ1-2; the D gene is possibly TRBD1 (5 bases). The CDR3 runs to 12 residues. The V end lost 3 bases, the J end lost 2 bases, and 5 bases lay between the germline ends. Per the germline V gene, CDR1 is SGHRS and CDR2 is YFSETQ. Complete variable domain (other parts from reference TRBV5-1 and TRBJ1-2): KAGVTQTPRYLIKTRGQQVTLSCSPISGHRSVSWYQQTPGQGLQFLFEYFSETQRNKGNFPGRFSGRQFSNSRSEMNVSTLELGDSALYLCASSWDNYGYTFGSGTRLTVV.